The rows below give T cell receptor beta chains drawn from one sample of a study of blood T cell repertoires in COVID-19. TCRdb keeps only in-frame clones here, not all; method: immunoSEQ multiplex PCR. The sample includes about 140,000 clones, about 84% seen only once; the top ten take approximately 6.6%. Material for sequencing was peripheral blood. The receptors derive from a human donor in a cohort sampled during active COVID-19. Both conserved end residues are part of each CDR3. A D gene is named only where the DNA matches it firmly.

v_call: TRBV11-2
d_call: TRBD2
j_call: TRBJ2-1
cdr3_aa: CASRLIAGGPNEQFF

v_call: TRBV5-1
d_call: .
j_call: TRBJ2-2
cdr3_aa: CASSLVQNTGELFF

v_call: TRBV6-4
d_call: .
j_call: TRBJ1-1
cdr3_aa: CASSLDRGYEAFF

v_call: TRBV28
d_call: TRBD1
j_call: TRBJ1-2
cdr3_aa: CASSTGGRGYTF

v_call: TRBV14
d_call: .
j_call: TRBJ1-2
cdr3_aa: CASSQDRVGGYTF

v_call: TRBV15
d_call: .
j_call: TRBJ2-7
cdr3_aa: CATSRGYDRTYEQYF

v_call: TRBV20-1
d_call: .
j_call: TRBJ2-3
cdr3_aa: CSASPAAISADTQYF

v_call: TRBV4-1
d_call: TRBD2
j_call: TRBJ2-7
cdr3_aa: CASSQIGAGDYEQYF

v_call: TRBV28
d_call: TRBD1
j_call: TRBJ2-7
cdr3_aa: CASSQGALGYEQYF

v_call: TRBV5-4
d_call: TRBD1
j_call: TRBJ1-2
cdr3_aa: CASSSDRVRRGYTF

v_call: TRBV9
d_call: .
j_call: TRBJ1-1
cdr3_aa: CASSINDRPNTEAFF

v_call: TRBV18
d_call: .
j_call: TRBJ1-2
cdr3_aa: CASSPQTDANYGYTF

v_call: TRBV10-2
d_call: TRBD2
j_call: TRBJ2-1
cdr3_aa: CASSGLAGVGNEQFF

v_call: TRBV9
d_call: .
j_call: TRBJ1-6
cdr3_aa: CASSVKSGAPLHF

v_call: TRBV6-5
d_call: TRBD2
j_call: TRBJ2-5
cdr3_aa: CASGRGVPETQYF

v_call: TRBV5-1
d_call: .
j_call: TRBJ2-2
cdr3_aa: CASSLDGPGITGELFF

v_call: TRBV11-2
d_call: .
j_call: TRBJ2-1
cdr3_aa: CASTALSSYNEQFF